The 29 T cell receptor beta chains below were found in one sample sequenced in a study of OX40 agonist ivuxolimab in advanced cancers. Generated by immunoSEQ multiplex PCR, the TCRdb table keeps only in-frame clones and is missing some. Altogether approximately 15,000 clones are present, about four fifths being singletons, with the ten largest covering 12%. Here the sequenced sample was CD4+ or CD8+ T cells sorted from blood, taken in a trial of the OX40 agonist ivuxolimab. The receptors originated from an adult with an advanced solid tumor such as melanoma, head and neck, liver or kidney cancer.

This clone showed up just a few times. This chain connects TRBV2 to TRBJ1-5, with a weak D call TRBD1 (5 bases). Trimming removed 2 bases at V and 7 bases at J, with 9 bases between. CDR3 length: 13 amino acids. Germline CDR1 SNHLY, CDR2 FYNNEI. DNA for the CDR3: TGTGCCAGCAGTGAATCGAGGGGACAGCCCCAGCATTTT. Encoded protein: CASSESRGQPQHF.

The chain is built from TRBV5-1 and TRBJ2-5; 9 bases are a match to TRBD2. With 4 bases clipped from V and 4 bases from J, the junction kept 8 bases outside the gene matches. There are 15 residues in the CDR3. CDR1 SGHRS and CDR2 YFSETQ come from the germline V gene. The CDR3 spells CASSLRTSVGETQYF. The DNA of the CDR3 is TGCGCCAGCAGCCTACGGACTAGCGTCGGAGAGACCCAGTACTTC.

The chain is built from TRBV7-9 and TRBJ2-7; 12 bases agree with TRBD2. V trimming: 4 bases; J trimming: 4 bases; junction bases outside the gene matches: 2. CDR3 length: 14 amino acids. The germline V gene has CDR1 SEHNR and CDR2 FQNEAQ (reference sequence). DNA of the CDR3: TGTGCCAGCAGCTCGGGACTAGCGGGTTACGAGCAGTACTTC. Translating gives CASSSGLAGYEQYF.

The gene calls are TRBV6-4 and TRBJ2-1; D ambiguous. This CDR3 is built from 12 residues. Germline assignment: CDR1 MRHNA and CDR2 SNTAGT. Trimming stripped 5 bases from V and 4 bases from J, with 6 bases between. CDR3 in amino acids: CASSRPYNEQFF. The CDR3 DNA reads TGTGCCAGCAGTCGACCTTACAATGAGCAGTTCTTC.

V gene TRBV4-3 combines with J gene TRBJ2-3, with 11 positions matching TRBD2. The V and J ends lost 1 base and 2 bases, in that order; junction bases with no gene match: 2. This CDR3 has 16 residues. Germline V gene data show CDR1 as LGHNA and CDR2 as YSLEER. The CDR3 loop reads CASSQGLAGYTDTQYF. The CDR3 region has the DNA TGCGCCAGCAGCCAAGGACTAGCGGGGTACACAGATACGCAGTATTTT.

The CDR3 DNA reads as TGTGCCAGCAGTTCAGGGTATAACACCGGGGAGCTGTTTTTT. Amino acid sequence: CASSSGYNTGELFF. The gene calls are TRBV27 and TRBJ2-2; tentatively, D is TRBD1 (5 bases). This CDR3 has 14 amino acids. Germline values: CDR1 MNHEY, CDR2 SMNVEV (reference sequence). Trimming cost V 4 bases and J 2 bases, with 8 bases left between them.

The chain has TRBV20-1 and TRBJ1-2; 7 bases are shared with TRBD1. Germline V gene lookup returns CDR1 DFQATT and CDR2 SNEGSKA (reference sequence). The CDR3 has 11 amino acids. DNA of the CDR3: TGCAGGGGCCAGGGGGTATATGGCTACACCTTC. Translated, it gives CRGQGVYGYTF.

The J gene is TRBJ2-7, the V gene TRBV9; D possibly corresponds to TRBD1 (6 bases). V lost 4 bases and J lost 8, with 13 bases in between. Germline V CDR1 and CDR2: SGDLS, YYNGEE. The CDR3 sequence is 12 residues long. The CDR3 nucleotides read TGTGCCAGCAGCCCCAATACAGGGCAGCAGTACTTC. Amino acid sequence: CASSPNTGQQYF.

The V call is TRBV7-9, the J call TRBJ2-7; 7 bases are a match to TRBD2. J was trimmed by 5 bases and V by 1 base; bases with no gene match: 2. Germline V gives CDR1 SEHNR, CDR2 FQNEAQ (reference sequence). The CDR3 consists of 13 residues. Here the CDR3 reads CASSLVGGDEQYF. The CDR3 DNA is TGTGCCAGCAGCTTAGTGGGGGGGGACGAGCAGTACTTC.

The rearrangement uses TRBV4-2 and TRBJ2-7; 11 bases are a match to TRBD2. The CDR3 runs 15 residues. Germline V gene sequence: CDR1 LGHNA, CDR2 YNFKEQ. Unmatched junction bases numbered 6, after V lost 4 bases and J lost 4 bases. The CDR3 region has the DNA TGTGCCAGCAGCCCACCGGGACTAGCGGTTTACGAGCAGTACTTC. Protein: CASSPPGLAVYEQYF.

This chain links TRBV28 with TRBJ1-1; TRBD1 is a possible D gene (6 bases). Germline CDR1 reads MDHEN; CDR2 reads SYDVKM. V shed 5 bases and J shed 0 bases, with 13 bases lying between them. The length of the CDR3 is 15 residues. For the CDR3, the DNA is TGTGCCAGCAGTCTCAGGACAGACATGAACACTGAAGCTTTCTTT. Amino acid sequence: CASSLRTDMNTEAFF. Variable domain in full (rest from reference TRBV28 and TRBJ1-1): DVKVTQSSRYLVKRTGEKVFLECVQDMDHENMFWYRQDPGLGLRLIYFSYDVKMKEKGDIPEGYSVSREKKERFSLILESASTNQTSMYLCASSLRTDMNTEAFFGQGTRLTVV.

The chain uses TRBV19 and TRBJ2-7; D unclear. V was cut by 3 bases and J by 4 bases, with 10 bases left in between. The CDR3 extends over 13 amino acids. Germline V CDR1 and CDR2: LNHDA, SQIVND (reference sequence). CDR3 sequence reads: CASSIALPYEQYF. The DNA for the CDR3 is TGTGCCAGTAGTATTGCCTTGCCGTACGAGCAGTACTTC.

The chain couples TRBV14 to TRBJ2-3; TRBD2 agrees at 8 bases. Losses at the gene ends were 3 bases for V and 14 bases for J; bases not matched to a gene: 7. The CDR3 spans 12 residues. Per germline, CDR1 SGHDN and CDR2 FVKESK. The chain's CDR3 is CASSQPGTSPYF. The CDR3 DNA follows: TGTGCCAGCAGCCAGCCGGGGACTAGTCCGTATTTT.

This clone is categorized as medium-sized. This chain connects TRBV18 to TRBJ1-2; D is perhaps TRBD1 (5 bases). Per the germline V gene, CDR1 is KGHSH and CDR2 is LQKENI. Trimming shortened V by 6 bases and J by 4 bases, and 21 bases separated the two germline ends. CDR3 length equals 16 residues. DNA of the CDR3: TGTGCCAGCTCCGACGACAGACCTGATACCGGCTATGGCTACACCTTC. Its translation: CASSDDRPDTGYGYTF.

The chain joins TRBV28 to TRBJ1-1, with D tentatively TRBD1 (5 bases). Germline V gene sequence: CDR1 MDHEN, CDR2 SYDVKM. The CDR3 contains 13 residues. The V end was cut by 5 bases, the J end by 1 base, with 8 bases between. In nucleotides, the CDR3 is TGTGCCAGCAGTCTCGGGGCGAACACTGAAGCTTTCTTT. Translating gives CASSLGANTEAFF.

CDR3 in DNA: TGTGCCAGCAGCCAAAAGGGGAGCAATGAGCAGTTCTTC. Its translation: CASSQKGSNEQFF. The rearrangement joins TRBV4-2 to TRBJ2-1, with D perhaps given as TRBD1 or TRBD2 (5 bases each). CDR1 LGHNA and CDR2 YNFKEQ come from the germline V gene. Trimming cost V 2 bases and J 6 bases, with 8 bases left between them. CDR3 length: 13 amino acids.

The chain uses TRBV18 and TRBJ1-6; 7 positions agree with TRBD1. CDR1 is KGHSH, CDR2 LQKENI, per germline. The CDR3 loop spans 15 amino acids. Trimming cost V 4 bases and J 5 bases; bases outside gene matches: 5. The CDR3 loop reads CASSRTGQHNSPLHF. CDR3 bases: TGTGCCAGCTCACGCACGGGACAGCATAATTCACCCCTCCACTTT.

V gene TRBV7-8 combines with J gene TRBJ2-3; 7 positions agree with TRBD1. This CDR3 has 17 residues. Germline V gene sequence: CDR1 SGHVS, CDR2 FQNEAQ. V dropped 5 bases and J dropped 5; count of bases not matched to a gene: 16. CDR3 residues: CASSVDRDSAPVDTQYF. CDR3 nucleotides: TGTGCCAGCAGCGTTGACCGGGACAGTGCTCCGGTAGATACGCAGTATTTT. The variable domain in full, completed from reference TRBV7-8 and TRBJ2-3, reads GAGVSQSPRYKVAKRGQDVALRCDPISGHVSLFWYQQALGQGPEFLTYFQNEAQLDKSGLPSDRFFAERPEGSVSTLKIQRTQQEDSAVYLCASSVDRDSAPVDTQYFGPGTRLTVL.

The chain couples TRBV6-9 to TRBJ2-7, with 7 bases lining up with TRBD2. The V gene end was trimmed by 3 bases and the J gene end by 6 bases; junction bases not matched to a gene: 5. Germline V gene sequence: CDR1 MNHGY, CDR2 SVAAGI. The length of the CDR3 is 13 residues. The CDR3 spells CASSYAREGEQYF. Here the CDR3 DNA reads TGTGCCAGCAGTTACGCCAGGGAGGGCGAGCAGTACTTC.

This clone was detected only once. The J gene is TRBJ1-5, the V gene TRBV7-6; maybe TRBD1 (6 bases). The germline gives CDR1 SGHVS, CDR2 FNYEAQ. Trimming stripped 1 base from V and 7 bases from J, with 14 bases between. This CDR3 contains 15 residues. CDR3: CASSLGMGGLQPQHF. The CDR3 DNA sequence: TGTGCCAGCAGCTTAGGTATGGGGGGCTTGCAGCCCCAGCATTTT.

The gene calls are TRBV29-1 and TRBJ2-1; 10 bases align to TRBD2. CDR1 SQVTM and CDR2 ANQGSEA come from the germline V gene. CDR3 length: 14 residues. The V and J ends lost 3 bases and 7 bases, in that order; junction bases with no gene match: 6. The chain's CDR3 is CSVDSLAGVNEQFF. The CDR3 DNA is TGCAGCGTTGATAGCCTAGCGGGAGTGAATGAGCAGTTCTTC.

J is TRBJ1-3 and V is TRBV5-6; tentative D call: TRBD1 (6 bases). Germline CDR1 reads SGHDT; CDR2 reads YYEEEE. V dropped 2 bases and J dropped 7 bases, with 13 bases sitting between them. The CDR3 sequence is 14 residues long. The CDR3 region has the DNA TGTGCCAGCAGCTTAGGGGGTTTGAGGAACACCATATATTTT. This gives the protein CASSLGGLRNTIYF.

The chain uses TRBV2 and TRBJ1-5, with D hard to call. Germline lookup yields CDR1 SNHLY and CDR2 FYNNEI. Trimming shortened V by 8 bases and J by 3 bases, and 11 bases separated the two germline ends. This CDR3 is built from 13 residues. The CDR3 DNA reads as TGTGCCAGCGGGGAGGGATACAATCAGCCCCAGCATTTT. It encodes CASGEGYNQPQHF.

The V call is TRBV2, the J call TRBJ2-7; D possibly corresponds to TRBD1 (5 bases). This CDR3 region has 13 residues. In germline, CDR1 is SNHLY, CDR2 FYNNEI. Trimming removed 4 bases at V and 2 bases at J, with 9 bases between. The CDR3 loop is CASSGIGAYEQYF. The CDR3 DNA reads as TGTGCCAGCAGTGGTATAGGGGCCTACGAGCAGTACTTC.

The V gene is TRBV29-1, the J gene TRBJ2-3; TRBD1 might be the D (8 bases). Germline CDR1 and CDR2: SQVTM and ANQGSEA. Trimming removed 8 bases at V and 2 bases at J, with 17 bases between. The CDR3 contains 14 residues. CDR3 in DNA: TGCAGCCCTTACAGGGGGGGGTACACAGATACGCAGTATTTT. Protein product: CSPYRGGYTDTQYF.

This chain links TRBV7-9 with TRBJ2-7; no definite D call. V was pared by 3 bases and J by 0 bases, with 12 bases between. The CDR3 sequence is 15 residues long. Looked up from germline, CDR1 is SEHNR and CDR2 is FQNEAQ (reference sequence). This CDR3 reads CASSFDYGYSYEQYF. The CDR3 DNA sequence: TGTGCCAGCAGCTTCGATTACGGGTACTCCTACGAGCAGTACTTC.

This chain joins TRBV19 and TRBJ2-7, with 11 bases that match TRBD2. The germline V gene encodes CDR1 LNHDA and CDR2 SQIVND (reference sequence). The junction had 7 bases not matched to a gene; V was cut back by 5 bases and J by 4 bases. The CDR3 has 15 residues. Here the CDR3 DNA reads TGTGCCAGTAGTCTCGGGACTAGCGGTTATTACGAGCAGTACTTC. Amino acids: CASSLGTSGYYEQYF.

The gene calls are TRBV14 and TRBJ2-7; 10 positions match TRBD1. Germline V gene sequence: CDR1 SGHDN, CDR2 FVKESK. CDR3 size: 15 residues. With 3 bases clipped from V and 2 bases from J, the junction kept 4 bases outside the gene matches. The CDR3 reads CASSHPGTGAYEQYF. The CDR3 nucleotides are TGTGCCAGCAGCCATCCCGGGACAGGGGCCTACGAGCAGTACTTC.

DNA for the CDR3: TGCGCCAGCAGCCCCGCGACAGGGCGCTACGAGCAGTACTTC. This encodes CASSPATGRYEQYF. The chain uses TRBV4-3 and TRBJ2-7; 7 bases match TRBD1. The CDR3 is made up of 14 amino acids. Germline V CDR1 and CDR2: LGHNA, YSLEER. J lost 3 bases, V lost 4 bases, and 6 bases had no gene match.